This entry is about one T cell receptor (beta chain). Its antigen is undetermined. A CD45RO-CCR7+CD27+CD95- phenotype identified naive CD8+ T cells. These data originate in a study of CXCR3-negative and CXCR3-positive naive CD8 T cells. General study results and limits: Hydrophobicity was higher for TRB CDR3s found in CXCR3-positive naive cells than in CXCR3-negative naive cells.

The V gene's germline CDR1 is MNHEY and CDR2 SVGAGI. The CDR3 has 16 residues. With UMI labels, 5' RACE was used to prepare the TRB cDNA libraries. TCRdb reanalyzed the 5' RACE reads and collapses them to one entry per CDR3 protein, without DNA. Its table lists about 85,000 distinct CDR3 sequences. The sequence derives from a human donor in good health. Some clones in this sample may be carry-over from other donors' samples. The rearrangement links TRBV6-5 to TRBJ2-6. The sample comprised naive CXCR3+ CD8+ T cells from blood. Subset indicated: CD45RO-CCR7+CD27+CD95- naive CD8+ T cells expressing CXCR3 (TNR3+). The CDR3 spells CASSYDMTRGANVLTF.